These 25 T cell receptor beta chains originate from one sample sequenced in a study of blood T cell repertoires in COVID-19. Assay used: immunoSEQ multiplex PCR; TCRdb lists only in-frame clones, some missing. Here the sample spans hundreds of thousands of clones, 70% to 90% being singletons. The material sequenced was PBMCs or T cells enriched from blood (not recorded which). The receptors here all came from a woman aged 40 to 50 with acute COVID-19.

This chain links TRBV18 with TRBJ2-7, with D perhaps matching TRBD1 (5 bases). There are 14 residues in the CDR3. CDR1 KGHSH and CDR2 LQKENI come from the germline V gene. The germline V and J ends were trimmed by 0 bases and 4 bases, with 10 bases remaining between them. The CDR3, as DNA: TGTGCCAGCTCACCACCGGGGCTAGGTTACGAGCAGTACTTC. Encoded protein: CASSPPGLGYEQYF. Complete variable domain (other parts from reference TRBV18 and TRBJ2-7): NAGVMQNPRHLVRRRGQEARLRCSPMKGHSHVYWYRQLPEEGLKFMVYLQKENIIDESGMPKERFSAEFPKEGPSILRIQQVVRGDSAAYFCASSPPGLGYEQYFGPGTRLTVT.

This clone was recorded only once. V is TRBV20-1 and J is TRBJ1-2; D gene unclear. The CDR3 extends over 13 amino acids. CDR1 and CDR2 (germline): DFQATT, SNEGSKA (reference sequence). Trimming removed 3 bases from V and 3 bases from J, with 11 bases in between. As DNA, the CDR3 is TGCAGTGCTAGTCCCCCGGAGTACTATGGCTACACCTTC. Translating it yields CSASPPEYYGYTF.

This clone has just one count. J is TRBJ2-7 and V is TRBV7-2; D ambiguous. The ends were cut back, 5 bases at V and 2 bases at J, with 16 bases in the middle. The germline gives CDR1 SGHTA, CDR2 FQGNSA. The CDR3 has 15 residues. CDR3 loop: CASSPSKTATYEQYF. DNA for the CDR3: TGTGCCAGCAGCCCTAGTAAAACGGCTACCTACGAGCAGTACTTC.

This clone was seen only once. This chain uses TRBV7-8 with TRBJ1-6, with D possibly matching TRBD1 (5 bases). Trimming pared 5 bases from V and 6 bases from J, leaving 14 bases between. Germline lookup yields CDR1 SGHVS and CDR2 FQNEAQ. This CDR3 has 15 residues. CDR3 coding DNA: TGTGCCAGCAGCCTCGAGAGACAGCTTAATTCACCCCTCCACTTT. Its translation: CASSLERQLNSPLHF.

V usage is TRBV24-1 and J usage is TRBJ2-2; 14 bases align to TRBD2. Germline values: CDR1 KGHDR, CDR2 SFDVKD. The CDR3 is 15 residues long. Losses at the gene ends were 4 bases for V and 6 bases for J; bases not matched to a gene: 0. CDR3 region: CATSEGLAGAGELFF. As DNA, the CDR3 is TGTGCCACCAGTGAGGGACTAGCGGGAGCCGGGGAGCTGTTTTTT.

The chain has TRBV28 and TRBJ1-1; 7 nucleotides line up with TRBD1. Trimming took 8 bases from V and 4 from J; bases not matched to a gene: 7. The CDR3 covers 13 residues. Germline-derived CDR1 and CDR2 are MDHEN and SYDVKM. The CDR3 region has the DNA TGTGCCAGCGGCTTGACAGGGCTCACTGAAGCTTTCTTT. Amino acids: CASGLTGLTEAFF.

CDR3 in DNA: TGTGCCATCAGTGTAGGGACTAGCGGCACAGATACGCAGTATTTT. Translation gives CAISVGTSGTDTQYF. The rearrangement joins TRBV10-3 to TRBJ2-3, with 10 bases identical to TRBD2. V lost 4 bases, J lost 1 base, and 2 bases stayed unmatched. CDR1 and CDR2 from the germline V gene are ENHRY and SYGVKD. CDR3 length: 15 residues.

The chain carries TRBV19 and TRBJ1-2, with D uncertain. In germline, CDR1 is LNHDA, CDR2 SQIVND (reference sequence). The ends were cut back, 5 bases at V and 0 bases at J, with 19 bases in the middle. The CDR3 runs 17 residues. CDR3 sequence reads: CASSAQARRNPNYGYTF. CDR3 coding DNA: TGTGCCAGTAGTGCCCAGGCCCGTAGGAACCCTAACTATGGCTACACCTTC.

CDR3 in DNA: TGTGCCAGCAGCCGATGGGACATAGCCGAGCAGTACTTC. Protein sequence: CASSRWDIAEQYF. The chain uses TRBV11-2 and TRBJ2-7, with D tentatively TRBD1 (6 bases). The V gene's germline CDR1 is SGHAT and CDR2 FQNNGV. Trimming shortened V by 5 bases and J by 6 bases, and 14 bases separated the two germline ends. The CDR3 covers 13 residues.

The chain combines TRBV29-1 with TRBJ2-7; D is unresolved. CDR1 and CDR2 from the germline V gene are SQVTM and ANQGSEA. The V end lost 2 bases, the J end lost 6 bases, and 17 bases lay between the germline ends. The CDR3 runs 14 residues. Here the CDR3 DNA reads TGCAGCGTTGAATCTTCCACTAACCGTCGCGAGCAGTACTTC. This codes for CSVESSTNRREQYF.

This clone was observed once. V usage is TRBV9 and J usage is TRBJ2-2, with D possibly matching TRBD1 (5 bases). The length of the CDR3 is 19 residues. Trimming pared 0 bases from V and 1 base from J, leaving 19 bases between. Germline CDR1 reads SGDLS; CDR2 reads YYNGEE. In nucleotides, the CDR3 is TGTGCCAGCAGCGTAGAGGGGCAGAAGCTGTTCTTGAACACCGGGGAGCTGTTTTTT. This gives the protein CASSVEGQKLFLNTGELFF.

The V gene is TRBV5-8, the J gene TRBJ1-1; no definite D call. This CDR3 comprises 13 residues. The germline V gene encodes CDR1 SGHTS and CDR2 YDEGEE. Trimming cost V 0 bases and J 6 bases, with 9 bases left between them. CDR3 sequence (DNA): TGTGCCAGCAGCTTGGAGAGGAAGTCTGAAGCTTTCTTT. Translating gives CASSLERKSEAFF. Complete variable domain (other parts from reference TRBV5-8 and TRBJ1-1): EAGVTQSPTHLIKTRGQQATLRCSPISGHTSVYWYQQALGLGLQFLLWYDEGEERNRGNFPPRFSGRQFPNYSSELNVNALELEDSALYLCASSLERKSEAFFGQGTRLTVV.

CDR3 in DNA: TGTGCCAGTAGTATTCAGGCGGGACTAGCGGGAGTGGTTGAGCAGTTCTTC. Amino acids: CASSIQAGLAGVVEQFF. This sequence joins TRBV19 and TRBJ2-1; 14 bases align to TRBD2. This CDR3 spans 17 amino acids. The germline V gene encodes CDR1 LNHDA and CDR2 SQIVND (reference sequence). With 3 bases clipped from V and 9 bases from J, the junction kept 10 bases outside the gene matches.

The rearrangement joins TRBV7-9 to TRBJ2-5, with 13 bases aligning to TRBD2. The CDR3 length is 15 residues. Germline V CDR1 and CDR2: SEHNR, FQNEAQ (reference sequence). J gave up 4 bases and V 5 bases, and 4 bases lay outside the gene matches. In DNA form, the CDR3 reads TGTGCCAGCAGCAGTACTAGCGGGAGGGTAGAGACCCAGTACTTC. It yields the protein CASSSTSGRVETQYF.

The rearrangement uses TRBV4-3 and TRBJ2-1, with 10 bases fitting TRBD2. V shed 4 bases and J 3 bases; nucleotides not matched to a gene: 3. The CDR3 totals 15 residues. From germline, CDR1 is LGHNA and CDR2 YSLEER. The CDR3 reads CASSLRLAGYNEQFF. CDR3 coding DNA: TGCGCCAGCAGCCTACGACTAGCGGGCTACAATGAGCAGTTCTTC.

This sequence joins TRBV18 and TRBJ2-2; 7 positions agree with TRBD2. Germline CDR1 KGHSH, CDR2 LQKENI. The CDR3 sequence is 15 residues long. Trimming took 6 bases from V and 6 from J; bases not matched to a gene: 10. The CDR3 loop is CASSPTSVEAGELFF. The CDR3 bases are TGTGCCAGCTCTCCTACTAGCGTGGAGGCCGGGGAGCTGTTTTTT.

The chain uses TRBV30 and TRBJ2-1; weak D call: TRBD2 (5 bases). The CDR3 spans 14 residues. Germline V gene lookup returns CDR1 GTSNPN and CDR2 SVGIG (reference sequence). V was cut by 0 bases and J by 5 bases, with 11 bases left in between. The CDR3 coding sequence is TGTGCCTGGAGTGTAGGTCTAGCCAACAATGAGCAGTTCTTC. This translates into CAWSVGLANNEQFF.

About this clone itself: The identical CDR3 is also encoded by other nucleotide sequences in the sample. This chain's CDR3 is CASSYRGGGYTF. Here the CDR3 DNA reads TGTGCCAGCAGTTACCGGGGGGGTGGCTACACCTTC. The chain carries TRBV6-5 and TRBJ1-2; weak D call: TRBD1 (5 bases). This CDR3 region has 12 residues. The germline V and J ends were trimmed by 2 bases and 7 bases, with 8 bases remaining between them. CDR1 and CDR2 (germline): MNHEY, SVGAGI.

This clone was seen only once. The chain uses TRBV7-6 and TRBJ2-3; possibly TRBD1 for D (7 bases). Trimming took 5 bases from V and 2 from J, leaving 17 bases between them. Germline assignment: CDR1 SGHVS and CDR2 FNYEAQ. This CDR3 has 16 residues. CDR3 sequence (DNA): TGTGCCAGCAGCGCCATAGGGGGGACAGCCACAGATACGCAGTATTTT. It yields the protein CASSAIGGTATDTQYF.

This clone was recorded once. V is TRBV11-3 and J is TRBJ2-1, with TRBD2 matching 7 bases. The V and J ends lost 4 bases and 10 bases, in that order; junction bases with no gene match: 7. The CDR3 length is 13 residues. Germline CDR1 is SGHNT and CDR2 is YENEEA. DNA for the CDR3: TGTGCCAGCAGCTCTCGACTAGCAGGAGAGCAGTTCTTC. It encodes CASSSRLAGEQFF.

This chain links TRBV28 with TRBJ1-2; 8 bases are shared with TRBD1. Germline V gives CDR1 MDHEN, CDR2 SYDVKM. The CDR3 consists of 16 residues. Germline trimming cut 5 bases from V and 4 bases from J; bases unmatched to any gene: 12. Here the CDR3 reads CASSAGGSFMAYGYTF. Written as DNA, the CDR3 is TGTGCCAGCAGTGCAGGGGGCTCGTTTATGGCCTATGGCTACACCTTC.

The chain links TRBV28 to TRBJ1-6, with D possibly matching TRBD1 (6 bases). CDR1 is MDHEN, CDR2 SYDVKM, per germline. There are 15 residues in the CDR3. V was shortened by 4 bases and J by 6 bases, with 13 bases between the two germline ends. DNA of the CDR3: TGTGCCAGCAGTTCGAACAGGGATATTAATTCACCCCTCCACTTT. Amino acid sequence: CASSSNRDINSPLHF.

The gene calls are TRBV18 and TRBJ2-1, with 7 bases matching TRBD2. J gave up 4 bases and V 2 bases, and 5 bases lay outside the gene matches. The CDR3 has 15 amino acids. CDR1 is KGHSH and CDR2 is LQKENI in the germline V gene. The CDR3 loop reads CASSPGLADYNEQFF. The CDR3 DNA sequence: TGTGCCAGCTCACCAGGGCTAGCGGATTACAATGAGCAGTTCTTC.

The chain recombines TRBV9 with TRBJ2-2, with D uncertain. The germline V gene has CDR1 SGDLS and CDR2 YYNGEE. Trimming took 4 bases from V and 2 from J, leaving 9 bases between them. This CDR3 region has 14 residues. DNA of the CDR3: TGTGCCAGCAGCCCCCCTCGTAACACCGGGGAGCTGTTTTTT. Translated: CASSPPRNTGELFF.

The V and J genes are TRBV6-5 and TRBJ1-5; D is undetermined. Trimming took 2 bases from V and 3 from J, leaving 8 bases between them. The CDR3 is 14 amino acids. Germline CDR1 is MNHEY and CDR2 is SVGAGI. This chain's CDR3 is CASSYLADNQPQHF. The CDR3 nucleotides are TGTGCCAGCAGTTACCTGGCGGACAATCAGCCCCAGCATTTT.